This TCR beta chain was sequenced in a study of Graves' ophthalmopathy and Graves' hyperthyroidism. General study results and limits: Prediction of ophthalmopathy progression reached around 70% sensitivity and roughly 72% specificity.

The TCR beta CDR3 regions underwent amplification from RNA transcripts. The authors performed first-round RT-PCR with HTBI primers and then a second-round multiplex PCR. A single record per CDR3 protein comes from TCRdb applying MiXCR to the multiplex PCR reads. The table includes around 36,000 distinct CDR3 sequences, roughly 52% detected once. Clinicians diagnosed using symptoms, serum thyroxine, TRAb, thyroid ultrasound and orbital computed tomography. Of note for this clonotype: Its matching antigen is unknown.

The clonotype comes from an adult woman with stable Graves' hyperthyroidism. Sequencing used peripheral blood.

This chain's CDR3 is CASSLGQGIGYGYTF. The CDR3 DNA reads as TGTGCCAGCAGCCTCGGACAGGGGATCGGCTATGGCTACACCTTC. The chain recombines TRBV7-3 with TRBJ1-2; 9 bases align to TRBD1. Per germline, CDR1 SGHTA and CDR2 FQGTGA. The CDR3 length is 15 residues. With V trimmed by 5 bases and J by 4 bases, 8 bases remained unmatched.